This T cell receptor beta chain comes out of a study of T cell changes during pregnancy in multiple sclerosis. This table comes from immunoSEQ multiplex PCR, and its TCRdb copy is limited to in-frame clones, with some not included. The sample has roughly 69,000 clones; just over 90% are singletons. Trimming cost V 6 bases and J 8 bases; bases outside gene matches: 7. The CDR3 is made up of 13 amino acids. The germline gives CDR1 MNHEY, CDR2 SVGAGI. The chain is built from TRBV6-5 and TRBJ1-2; 9 bases line up with TRBD1. The specimen comprised peripheral blood, sampled in the third trimester of pregnancy. The receptor's source is a female donor with multiple sclerosis, enrolled in a pregnancy study. CDR3 residues: CASRGGTGRGYTF. DNA for the CDR3: TGTGCCAGCAGGGGGGGGACAGGGAGAGGCTACACCTTC.